This T cell receptor beta chain was sequenced in a study of control samples from healthy donors and cancer patients (dated by TCRdb to the early 2020s). Per the germline V gene (reference sequence), GTSNPN is the CDR1 and SVGIG is the CDR2. Between the V and J ends, shortened by 2 bases and 7 bases respectively, the junction contains 9 bases. Including cysteine and phenylalanine, the CDR3 has 13 amino acids. CDR3 DNA only is kept here, 39 bases in frame from base 1. Worth noting for this clone: The clone's antigen remains unknown. No much larger clone is present one base from it, and per-base qualities are unavailable.

Receptors were amplified or captured by the immunoSEQ multiplex PCR assay. Not all clones reach the TCRdb copy of this immuneACCESS table, which keeps in-frame sequences only. Checked studies attribute under half of the gap to unresolved V genes and leave the rest unexplained. This sample has fewer than 200,000 clones in its table, and over 90% of those were observed once. Just over 1% of the sample comes from the top ten. The sequence is built from TRBV30 and TRBJ1-6, and possibly TRBD1, on 5 matching bases. Source material: blood. The TCR originated in a woman in her thirties in good health. Here is the DNA: TGTGCCTGGAGTACGGGGGGGAATTCACCCCTCCACTTT. This sequence encodes CAWSTGGNSPLHF.